This TCR beta chain stems from a study of cytomegalovirus exposure and HLA in healthy donors. Study-wide findings and caveats: Most TCR sequences proved rare, with some public TCRs found in many donors. Overall, under 200 TCR beta chains were annotated as cytomegalovirus-associated.

As to this clone: The target antigen is unknown.

Primers: 60 Vbeta forward and 13 Jbeta reverse. This table comes from immunoSEQ multiplex PCR, and its TCRdb copy is limited to in-frame clones, with some not included. The repertoire holds about 140,000 clones, with more than 65% as singletons. Sample: PBMCs. This receptor was identified in a woman in her thirties in good health and CMV-seronegative.

CDR3 in amino acids: CASSPASGGLGETQYF. For the CDR3, the DNA is TGTGCCAGCTCACCAGCTAGCGGGGGCCTAGGAGAGACCCAGTACTTC. V gene TRBV18 combines with J gene TRBJ2-5, with TRBD2 identical over 10 bases. Looked up from germline, CDR1 is KGHSH and CDR2 is LQKENI. The CDR3 runs 16 residues. V shed 2 bases and J 4 bases; nucleotides not matched to a gene: 7. Full variable domain (missing parts from reference TRBV18 and TRBJ2-5): NAGVMQNPRHLVRRRGQEARLRCSPMKGHSHVYWYRQLPEEGLKFMVYLQKENIIDESGMPKERFSAEFPKEGPSILRIQQVVRGDSAAYFCASSPASGGLGETQYFGPGTRLLVL.